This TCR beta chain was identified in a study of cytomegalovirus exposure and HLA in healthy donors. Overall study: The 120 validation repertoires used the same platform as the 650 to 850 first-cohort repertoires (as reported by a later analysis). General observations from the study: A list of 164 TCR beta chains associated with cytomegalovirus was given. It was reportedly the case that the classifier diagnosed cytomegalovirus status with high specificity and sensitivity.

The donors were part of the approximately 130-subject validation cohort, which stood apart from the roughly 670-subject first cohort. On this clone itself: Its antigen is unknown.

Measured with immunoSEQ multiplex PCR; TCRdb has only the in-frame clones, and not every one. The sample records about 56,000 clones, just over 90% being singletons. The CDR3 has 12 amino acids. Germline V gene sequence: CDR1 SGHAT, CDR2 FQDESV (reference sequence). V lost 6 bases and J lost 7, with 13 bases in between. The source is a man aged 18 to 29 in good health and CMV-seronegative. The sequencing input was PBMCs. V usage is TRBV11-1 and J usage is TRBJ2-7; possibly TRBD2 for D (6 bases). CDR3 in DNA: TGTGCCAGCAGTTTAAACCGGGGGGAGCAGTACTTC. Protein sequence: CASSLNRGEQYF.